The 17 T cell receptor beta chains listed next were all sequenced from one sample in a study of cytomegalovirus exposure and HLA in healthy donors. Primers: 60 Vbeta forward and 13 Jbeta reverse. Clones were read by immunoSEQ multiplex PCR, and TCRdb kept only the in-frame ones, dropping some. The table includes about 150,000 clones, approximately 80% detected once. Sequenced sample: PBMCs. These receptors all stem from a man between 25 and 39 years old in good health and CMV-seropositive.

This clone was counted a single time. The chain recombines TRBV9 with TRBJ2-2, with D tentatively TRBD1 (6 bases). The CDR3 contains 16 residues. Per germline, CDR1 SGDLS and CDR2 YYNGEE. Trimming shortened V by 4 bases and J by 2 bases, and 15 bases separated the two germline ends. The CDR3 DNA is TGTGCCAGCAGCCCTCGACAGGCTGCAAACACCGGGGAGCTGTTTTTT. Residues: CASSPRQAANTGELFF. Full variable domain (missing parts from reference TRBV9 and TRBJ2-2): DSGVTQTPKHLITATGQRVTLRCSPRSGDLSVYWYQQSLDQGLQFLIQYYNGEERAKGNILERFSAQQFPDLHSELNLSSLELGDSALYFCASSPRQAANTGELFFGEGSRLTVL.

The V and J genes are TRBV30 and TRBJ1-2, with 8 bases that match TRBD1. The CDR3 has 14 residues. Germline V gene sequence: CDR1 GTSNPN, CDR2 SVGIG (reference sequence). Trimming at V came to 3 bases and at J to 8 bases, leaving 11 bases not matched to a gene. CDR3 region: CAWSDERQGRGYTF. CDR3 nucleotide sequence: TGTGCCTGGAGCGATGAACGACAGGGGCGGGGCTACACCTTC.

This clone has more than one count but fewer than ten. The chain has TRBV19 and TRBJ2-2; 10 bases are shared with TRBD2. V lost 6 bases and J lost 7; bases outside the gene matches: 11. CDR3 length: 16 amino acids. Germline loops: CDR1 LNHDA, CDR2 SQIVND (reference sequence). This chain's CDR3 is CASRIPGTSVVGELFF. CDR3 coding DNA: TGTGCCAGTAGAATACCCGGGACTAGCGTTGTCGGGGAGCTGTTTTTT.

This chain uses TRBV19 with TRBJ1-1; 8 nucleotides match TRBD1. The CDR3 is 14 amino acids. Per germline, CDR1 LNHDA and CDR2 SQIVND (reference sequence). The ends lost 3 bases at V and 5 bases at J; junction bases unmatched: 5. CDR3 protein: CASSIGRQGTEAFF. CDR3 nucleotide sequence: TGTGCCAGTAGTATTGGGAGACAGGGGACTGAAGCTTTCTTT.

This chain connects TRBV13 to TRBJ1-4; maybe TRBD1 (5 bases). The CDR3 contains 15 residues. CDR1 PRHDT and CDR2 FYEKMQ come from the germline V gene (reference sequence). Trimming cost V 6 bases and J 4 bases, with 15 bases left between them. This CDR3 is CASRGSGPNNEKLFF. In DNA, the CDR3 is TGTGCCAGCAGGGGGTCAGGGCCAAATAATGAAAAACTGTTTTTT.

The chain employs TRBV5-1 and TRBJ2-7, with D maybe TRBD1 (5 bases). Trimming cost V 7 bases and J 5 bases, with 16 bases left between them. Looked up from germline, CDR1 is SGHRS and CDR2 is YFSETQ. This CDR3 is 13 amino acids long. CDR3 residues: CASSTETENEQYF. CDR3 in DNA: TGCGCCAGCTCCACAGAGACAGAAAACGAGCAGTACTTC. The full variable domain, rest sourced from reference TRBV5-1 and TRBJ2-7, is KAGVTQTPRYLIKTRGQQVTLSCSPISGHRSVSWYQQTPGQGLQFLFEYFSETQRNKGNFPGRFSGRQFSNSRSEMNVSTLELGDSALYLCASSTETENEQYFGPGTRLTVT.

This clone was observed once. V is TRBV7-9 and J is TRBJ1-1; TRBD1 might be the D (5 bases). V was clipped by 4 bases and J by 1 base, with 13 bases between them. The V gene's germline CDR1 is SEHNR and CDR2 FQNEAQ (reference sequence). The CDR3 is made up of 15 amino acids. For the CDR3, the DNA is TGTGCCAGCAGCTCGATAGGACACTCGAACACTGAAGCTTTCTTT. This gives the protein CASSSIGHSNTEAFF. Supplemented by reference TRBV7-9 and TRBJ1-1, the full variable domain reads DTGVSQNPRHKITKRGQNVTFRCDPISEHNRLYWYRQTLGQGPEFLTYFQNEAQLEKSRLLSDRFSAERPKGSFSTLEIQRTEQGDSAMYLCASSSIGHSNTEAFFGQGTRLTVV.

The chain combines TRBV19 with TRBJ2-3, with a tentative D call TRBD1 (6 bases). The ends were cut back, 3 bases at V and 3 bases at J, with 13 bases in the middle. Germline V gene lookup returns CDR1 LNHDA and CDR2 SQIVND (reference sequence). The CDR3 contains 15 residues. The CDR3 region is CASSIGTLLTDTQYF. DNA of the CDR3: TGTGCCAGTAGTATCGGGACACTCCTGACAGATACGCAGTATTTT. The variable domain in full, with the rest retrieved from reference TRBV19 and TRBJ2-3, is DGGITQSPKYLFRKEGQNVTLSCEQNLNHDAMYWYRQDPGQGLRLIYYSQIVNDFQKGDIAEGYSVSREKKESFPLTVTSAQKNPTAFYLCASSIGTLLTDTQYFGPGTRLTVL.

The chain combines TRBV11-2 with TRBJ2-7; 10 positions agree with TRBD1. Germline V gives CDR1 SGHAT, CDR2 FQNNGV. This CDR3 has 15 amino acids. The J segment lost 2 bases and the V segment lost 5 bases, leaving 6 bases of the junction unmatched. Here the CDR3 DNA reads TGTGCCAGCAGCCTCGGGACAGGGGCCGCCTACGAGCAGTACTTC. Residues: CASSLGTGAAYEQYF.

This sequence joins TRBV6-1 and TRBJ2-7, with TRBD1 identical over 9 bases. There are 15 residues in the CDR3. Germline V lookup: CDR1 MNHNS, CDR2 SASEGT. V was clipped by 7 bases and J by 5 bases; unmatched bases: 12. The CDR3 DNA reads TGTGCCAGCATTACAAGCAGGGACAGGGTCCACGAGCAGTACTTC. Residues: CASITSRDRVHEQYF.

The rearrangement uses TRBV2 and TRBJ2-7; TRBD2 matches 12 bases. The germline CDR1 and CDR2 sequences are SNHLY and FYNNEI. The CDR3 extends over 16 amino acids. The trim removed 2 bases at V and 4 bases at J, leaving 6 bases unmatched. The chain's CDR3 is CASSELAGGPRYEQYF. CDR3 DNA sequence: TGTGCCAGCAGTGAACTAGCGGGAGGGCCTCGGTACGAGCAGTACTTC.

The chain couples TRBV2 to TRBJ2-7, with TRBD2 as a possible D gene (6 bases). Between the trimmed V and J ends, which lost 1 base and 2 bases, there was a span of 15 bases. The CDR3 is 16 residues long. Germline CDR1 reads SNHLY; CDR2 reads FYNNEI. CDR3 sequence reads: CASSEDGGTQTYEQYF. The CDR3 coding sequence is TGTGCCAGCAGTGAAGATGGCGGGACCCAGACCTACGAGCAGTACTTC.

The V gene is TRBV6-1, the J gene TRBJ1-4; D is ambiguous. Trimming pared 6 bases from V and 2 bases from J, leaving 4 bases between. The CDR3 is made up of 12 amino acids. Germline CDR1 MNHNS, CDR2 SASEGT. CDR3 region: CASSLTNEKLFF. The DNA for the CDR3 is TGTGCCAGCAGCTTGACTAATGAAAAACTGTTTTTT.

The V gene is TRBV2, the J gene TRBJ2-7, with D maybe TRBD2 (5 bases). Germline V CDR1 and CDR2: SNHLY, FYNNEI. V was clipped by 6 bases and J by 2 bases, with 14 bases between them. This CDR3 has 14 amino acids. CDR3 DNA sequence: TGTGCCAGCAGGCTGGCGGGCCGAACCTACGAGCAGTACTTC. Translation: CASRLAGRTYEQYF.

The chain joins TRBV11-2 to TRBJ1-6; D might be TRBD1 (6 bases). This CDR3 is 14 amino acids long. CDR1 and CDR2 from the germline V gene are SGHAT and FQNNGV. The V gene lost 6 bases and the J gene lost 10 bases, with 16 bases spanning the gap. The DNA for the CDR3 is TGTGCCAGCAGAGGGCAGGGGAAGGTCTCACCCCTCCACTTT. It translates to CASRGQGKVSPLHF.

Concerning this clone itself: No conserved phenylalanine or tryptophan is present at the end of the CDR3, so a read error is the likely explanation. The DNA is omitted, as the CDR3 cannot be located on it reliably, and the CDR3 follows TCRdb's listing. The chain has TRBV19 and TRBJ2-7; the table's D call TRBD1 went unverified against the DNA. Looked up from germline, CDR1 is LNHDA and CDR2 is SQIVND (reference sequence). Both ends counted, the CDR3 spans 11 residues. The CDR3 reads CASRRQDRVQL.

The genes are TRBV5-4 and TRBJ2-5; 8 nucleotides line up with TRBD2. Per the germline V gene, CDR1 is SGHNT and CDR2 is YYREEE (reference sequence). The J segment lost 5 bases and the V segment lost 5 bases, leaving 2 bases of the junction unmatched. There are 12 residues in the CDR3. The chain's CDR3 is CASSSGGETQYF. The CDR3 DNA reads as TGTGCCAGCAGTTCGGGAGGGGAGACCCAGTACTTC.